A selection of T cell receptor beta chains follows, all from one sample in a study of cytomegalovirus exposure and HLA in healthy donors. The method was immunoSEQ multiplex PCR; TCRdb's version includes in-frame clones alone and lacks a portion of them. The sample yields some 140,000 clones, approximately 87% seen once. Sequencing input: PBMCs. These receptor sequences come from a woman aged 25 to 39 in good health and CMV-seronegative. Both conserved end residues are part of each CDR3. Rows may omit the clone size; those that give it use once, few, many or a size class.

TRBJ2-3 | TRBV19 | - | CASQQVAGTSWTDTQYF
TRBJ1-4 | TRBV28 | - | CASSPGQGAGDEKLFF
TRBJ2-3 | TRBV4-1 | - | CASRGTSTSTDTQYF
TRBJ1-2 | TRBV11-3 | - | CASSLRGGDGYTF
- | TRBV10-3 | - | CAISDAVQGPYEQYF
TRBJ2-5 | TRBV5-1 | - | CASSLFSYQETQYF
TRBJ2-1 | TRBV6-5 | - | CASSYSQGSYNEQFF
TRBJ1-2 | TRBV7-9 | - | CASSHPLGTGFWGYTF
TRBJ2-5 | TRBV15 | - | CATSDVQAGVQETQYF
TRBJ2-7 | TRBV19 | - | CASSPRGAGATYEQYF
TRBJ1-5 | TRBV15 | once | CATSRDSPGEINQPQHF
TRBJ2-2 | TRBV10-3 | - | CAISAVTSGGMNTGELFF
TRBJ2-7 | TRBV5-4 | - | CASSGLGTYEQYF
TRBJ2-7 | TRBV9 | - | CASSTQGSEQYF
TRBJ1-4 | TRBV30 | - | CAWITRPWREKLFF
TRBJ1-4 | TRBV4-3 | - | CASSQIRNEKLFF
TRBJ2-2 | TRBV25-1 | once | CASSAPGLLNTGELFF
TRBJ2-3 | TRBV6-6 | once | CASSYFRVKGTDTQYF
TRBJ2-3 | TRBV5-1 | - | CASSWRTGAEDTQYF
TRBJ2-3 | TRBV5-4 | - | CASSLGAGVFSDTQYF
TRBJ1-4 | TRBV15 | - | CATSRRQGATNEKLFF
TRBJ2-7 | TRBV4-3 | - | CASSQEKQGFVSYEQYF
TRBJ2-7 | TRBV7-9 | - | CSSSLQKGQGLGSYEQYF
TRBJ2-7 | TRBV4-2 | - | CASSHYSGAAEQYF
TRBJ2-7 | TRBV30 | - | CAWSKPAVSYEQYF
TRBJ2-1 | TRBV28 | few | CASTPPGLMSEQFF
TRBJ2-1 | TRBV19 | - | CASSTGTGHGYNEQFF
TRBJ2-7 | TRBV5-5 | - | CASSPEGDNLYEQYF
TRBJ1-2 | TRBV19 | - | CASSIGSRGVVYGYTF
TRBJ2-5 | TRBV7-2 | - | CASSMRQGSQETQYF
TRBJ2-3 | TRBV7-9 | - | CASSLDPWEADTQYF
TRBJ2-1 | TRBV5-1 | - | CASRLAGGPGNEQFF
TRBJ1-4 | TRBV20-1 | once | CSALLNEKLFF
TRBJ1-5 | TRBV2 | - | CATTGGYNQPQHF
TRBJ2-2 | TRBV6-5 | - | CASSYGWTGGGGELFF
TRBJ1-2 | TRBV6-5 | - | CASSYSDRGRLGYTF
TRBJ1-1 | TRBV29-1 | - | CSVGVGQRYTEAFF
TRBJ2-7 | TRBV30 | - | CAWSTSGTTESYEQYF
TRBJ1-2 | TRBV19 | - | CASSILYRVRDGYTF
TRBJ1-1 | TRBV5-6 | - | CATLTRGSNTEAFF
TRBJ1-3 | TRBV6-1 | - | CASRNGFGTIYF
TRBJ2-7 | TRBV27 | - | CASSLGGSEQYF
TRBJ2-2 | TRBV7-9 | - | CASSLGQGNTGELFF
TRBJ2-6 | TRBV28 | - | CAATAFSGANVLTF
TRBJ2-7 | TRBV6-6 | - | CASSYFRDRSYEQYF
TRBJ1-2 | TRBV7-8 | once | CASSLSGRGGYTF
TRBJ2-3 | TRBV7-2 | - | CASSLVGGGATDTQYF
TRBJ1-2 | TRBV4-1 | - | CASSQAEGYTF
TRBJ2-3 | TRBV27 | once | CASSFFSGSSEDTQYF
TRBJ2-2 | TRBV30 | - | CAWGTTYTGELFF